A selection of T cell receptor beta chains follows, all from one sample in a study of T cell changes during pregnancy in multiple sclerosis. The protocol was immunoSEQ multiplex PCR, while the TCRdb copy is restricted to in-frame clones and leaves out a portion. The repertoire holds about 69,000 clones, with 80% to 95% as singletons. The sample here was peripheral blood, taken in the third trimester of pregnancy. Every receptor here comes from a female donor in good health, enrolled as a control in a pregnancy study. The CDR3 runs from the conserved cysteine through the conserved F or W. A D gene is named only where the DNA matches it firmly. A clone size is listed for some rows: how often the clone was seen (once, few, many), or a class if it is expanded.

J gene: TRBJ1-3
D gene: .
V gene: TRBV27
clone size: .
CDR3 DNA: TGTGCCAGCAGTTTTAAGGCAGGGCTCTCTGGAAACACCATATATTTT
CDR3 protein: CASSFKAGLSGNTIYF

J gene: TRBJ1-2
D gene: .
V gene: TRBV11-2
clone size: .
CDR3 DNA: TGTGCCAGCAGCTTAGGACAGACCTATGGCTACACCTTC
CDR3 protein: CASSLGQTYGYTF

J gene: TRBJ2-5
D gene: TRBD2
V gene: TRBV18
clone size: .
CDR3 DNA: TGTGCCAGCTCACCGACCGGGACTAGCGGGGCAGAGACCCAGTACTTC
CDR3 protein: CASSPTGTSGAETQYF

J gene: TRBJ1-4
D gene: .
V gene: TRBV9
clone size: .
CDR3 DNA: TGTGCCAGCAGCGTAGCGGGGAGCGCGGGTGAAAAACTGTTTTTT
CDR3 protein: CASSVAGSAGEKLFF

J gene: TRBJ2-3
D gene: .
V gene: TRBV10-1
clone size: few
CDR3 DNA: TGCGCCAGCACATCCATTTCCGGCGGTACGCAGTATTTT
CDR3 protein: CASTSISGGTQYF

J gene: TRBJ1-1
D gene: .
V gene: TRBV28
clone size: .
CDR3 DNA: TGTGCCAGCAGTCCCTCTGTCCGGGAAGCTTTCTTT
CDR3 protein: CASSPSVREAFF

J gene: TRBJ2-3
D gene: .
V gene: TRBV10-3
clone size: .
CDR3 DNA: TGTGCCATCGGCCCAGGGTCCACAGATACGCAGTATTTT
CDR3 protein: CAIGPGSTDTQYF

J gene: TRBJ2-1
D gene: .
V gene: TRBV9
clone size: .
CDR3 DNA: TGTGCCAGCAGCGTAGATGGGCTAGCACCCTACAATGAGCAGTTCTTC
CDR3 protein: CASSVDGLAPYNEQFF

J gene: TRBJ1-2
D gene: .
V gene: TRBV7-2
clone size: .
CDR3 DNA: TGTGCCAGCAGCTTTCAGGGTAACTATGGCTACACCTTC
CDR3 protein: CASSFQGNYGYTF

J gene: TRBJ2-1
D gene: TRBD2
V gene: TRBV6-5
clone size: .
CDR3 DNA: TGTGCGATAAGGGCTAGCGGGAGGGATGAGCAGTTCTTC
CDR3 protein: CAIRASGRDEQFF

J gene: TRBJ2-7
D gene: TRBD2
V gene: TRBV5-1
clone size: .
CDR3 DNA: TGCGCCAGCAGCTTGGCCGGCGGGGGGGGCGAGCAGTACTTC
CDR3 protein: CASSLAGGGGEQYF

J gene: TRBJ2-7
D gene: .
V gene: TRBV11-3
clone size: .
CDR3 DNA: TGTGCCAGCAGCTTATCGGGTTTCGACGAGCAGTACTTC
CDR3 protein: CASSLSGFDEQYF